The 32 T cell receptor beta chains below were found in one sample sequenced in a study of somatic mutations in cytotoxic T cells in rheumatoid arthritis. The data were produced by immunoSEQ multiplex PCR, yet TCRdb's version contains in-frame clones alone and is incomplete. The table lists 23,000 or so clones, around 74% of them singletons. The specimen sequenced was CD8+ T cells sorted from blood. The receptor set was obtained from a woman aged 18-30 years in good health.

The gene calls are TRBV5-6 and TRBJ1-4; D is unclear. Germline V gives CDR1 SGHDT, CDR2 YYEEEE. The CDR3 sequence is 13 residues long. Trimming cost V 0 bases and J 5 bases, with 5 bases left between them. CDR3 DNA: TGTGCCAGCAGCTTGGCCCCCAATGAAAAACTGTTTTTT. Protein: CASSLAPNEKLFF.

This clone occurred a few times. The chain carries TRBV7-9 and TRBJ2-2; D possibly corresponds to TRBD1 (6 bases). The V gene's germline CDR1 is SEHNR and CDR2 FQNEAQ (reference sequence). V was shortened by 7 bases and J by 2 bases, with 17 bases between the two germline ends. The CDR3 totals 16 residues. DNA for the CDR3: TGTGCCAGCACCAAGGACAGACTAAGAAACACCGGGGAGCTGTTTTTT. Its translation is CASTKDRLRNTGELFF. Variable domain in full (rest from reference TRBV7-9 and TRBJ2-2): DTGVSQNPRHKITKRGQNVTFRCDPISEHNRLYWYRQTLGQGPEFLTYFQNEAQLEKSRLLSDRFSAERPKGSFSTLEIQRTEQGDSAMYLCASTKDRLRNTGELFFGEGSRLTVL.

This chain connects TRBV9 to TRBJ2-5; TRBD1 might be the D (6 bases). Germline values: CDR1 SGDLS, CDR2 YYNGEE. The CDR3 is made up of 17 amino acids. V dropped 5 bases and J dropped 4 bases, with 24 bases sitting between them. For the CDR3, the DNA is TGTGCCAGCAGTGATAATGGACCGGACAGTAACCCAGAGACCCAGTACTTC. This codes for CASSDNGPDSNPETQYF.

The chain links TRBV4-1 to TRBJ2-2; a weak D match, TRBD2 (5 bases). The CDR3 is made up of 15 amino acids. Germline values: CDR1 MGHRA, CDR2 YSYEKL. V was clipped by 1 base and J by 6 bases, with 12 bases between them. This chain's CDR3 is CASSQVGLAPGELFF. In nucleotides, the CDR3 is TGCGCCAGCAGCCAAGTGGGTCTAGCACCCGGGGAGCTGTTTTTT.

The V and J genes are TRBV6-5 and TRBJ2-1; TRBD2 matches at 12 bases. This CDR3 has 15 residues. Germline CDR1 and CDR2: MNHEY and SVGAGI. V trimming: 2 bases; J trimming: 9 bases; junction bases outside the gene matches: 5. Written as DNA, the CDR3 is TGTGCCAGCAGTTACACGACTAGCGGGAGTGGTGAGCAGTTCTTC. Translation: CASSYTTSGSGEQFF.

The chain uses TRBV10-1 and TRBJ2-5; D may be TRBD1 (6 bases). Per germline, CDR1 WNHNN and CDR2 SYGVQD (reference sequence). The CDR3 is 13 residues long. The V and J ends lost 5 bases and 5 bases respectively, with 12 bases between them. CDR3 DNA sequence: TGCGCCAGCAGTAGCCCAGGGGCGGAGACCCAGTACTTC. It is translated as CASSSPGAETQYF.

The genes are TRBV5-6 and TRBJ2-2, with D uncertain. V was trimmed by 7 bases and J by 2 bases, leaving 3 bases between them. In germline, CDR1 is SGHDT, CDR2 YYEEEE. CDR3 length: 11 amino acids. The CDR3 loop reads CASGNTGELFF. CDR3 DNA: TGTGCCAGCGGCAACACCGGGGAGCTGTTTTTT.

This clone was detected a few times. This same CDR3 is encoded by further DNA sequences in the sample. The chain couples TRBV4-2 to TRBJ1-2; TRBD1 might be the D (5 bases). The CDR3 runs 14 residues. V was clipped by 0 bases and J by 5 bases, with 10 bases between them. Germline CDR1 and CDR2: LGHNA and YNFKEQ. The CDR3, as DNA: TGTGCCAGCAGCCAAGATCCAGGGAATTATGGCTACACCTTC. Its protein is CASSQDPGNYGYTF.

This chain connects TRBV11-3 to TRBJ2-6; D gene ambiguous. Deletions cut 5 bases from V and 0 bases from J, with 5 bases between. Germline CDR1 and CDR2: SGHNT and YENEEA. The CDR3 sequence is 14 residues long. The CDR3 is CASSPSSGANVLTF. The CDR3 nucleotides read TGTGCCAGCAGCCCATCCTCTGGGGCCAACGTCCTGACTTTC.

This chain links TRBV11-2 with TRBJ1-4; D might be TRBD1 (5 bases). The V and J ends lost 0 bases and 3 bases respectively, with 8 bases between them. The CDR3 is made up of 15 amino acids. The germline V gene has CDR1 SGHAT and CDR2 FQNNGV. The CDR3 nucleotides read TGTGCCAGCAGCTTAGATTGGGGGTCTAATGAAAAACTGTTTTTT. It is translated as CASSLDWGSNEKLFF.

CDR3 amino acids: CASSLTTPGTSGYNEQFF. DNA of the CDR3: TGTGCCAGCAGCCTGACGACCCCAGGGACTAGCGGTTACAATGAGCAGTTCTTC. The chain links TRBV27 to TRBJ2-1, with 11 bases matching TRBD2. The V gene's germline CDR1 is MNHEY and CDR2 SMNVEV (reference sequence). The V segment lost 6 bases and the J segment 4 bases; nucleotides outside the gene matches: 14. CDR3 length: 18 residues.

The chain has TRBV5-4 and TRBJ1-1; D remains unclear. V dropped 4 bases and J dropped 0 bases, with 13 bases sitting between them. Per germline, CDR1 SGHNT and CDR2 YYREEE (reference sequence). This CDR3 has 15 amino acids. As DNA, the CDR3 is TGTGCCAGCAGCCGAGACATCTCGATGAACACTGAAGCTTTCTTT. This gives the protein CASSRDISMNTEAFF.

The chain joins TRBV19 to TRBJ1-4; 7 bases fit TRBD1. Germline V lookup: CDR1 LNHDA, CDR2 SQIVND (reference sequence). This CDR3 is built from 15 residues. V was pared by 5 bases and J by 0 bases, with 3 bases of the junction left unmatched. CDR3 region: CASSSQGATNEKLFF. CDR3 nucleotide sequence: TGTGCCAGTAGTTCGCAGGGGGCAACTAATGAAAAACTGTTTTTT.

The chain employs TRBV5-4 and TRBJ2-1, with D possibly being TRBD1 or TRBD2 (5 bases each). This CDR3 is built from 14 residues. Trimming left V 4 bases short and J 5 bases short, with 13 bases between. Germline values: CDR1 SGHNT, CDR2 YYREEE (reference sequence). CDR3 DNA sequence: TGTGCCAGCAGCACGACCGGGACCAACAATGAGCAGTTCTTC. Protein: CASSTTGTNNEQFF.

CDR3 in DNA: TGTGCCAGCAGTTTTGGGGGGGAGGGCACTTCCTACAATGAGCAGTTCTTC. Its translation is CASSFGGEGTSYNEQFF. The chain joins TRBV28 to TRBJ2-1, with 7 bases fitting TRBD2. The trim removed 3 bases at V and 1 base at J, leaving 9 bases unmatched. This CDR3 has 17 residues. Germline assignment: CDR1 MDHEN and CDR2 SYDVKM.

V is TRBV7-9 and J is TRBJ2-1; 14 bases agree with TRBD2. CDR1 is SEHNR and CDR2 is FQNEAQ in the germline V gene (reference sequence). This CDR3 spans 17 amino acids. After removal of 5 bases from V and 9 bases from J, the junction contained 12 bases not matched to a gene. The CDR3 loop is CASSRGGTSGRGSEQFF. Here the CDR3 DNA reads TGTGCCAGCAGCCGGGGGGGGACTAGCGGGAGAGGGAGTGAGCAGTTCTTC.

This rearrangement joins TRBV11-2 to TRBJ2-1; D uncertain. The CDR3 covers 15 residues. Trimming left V 5 bases short and J 0 bases short, with 11 bases between. The germline V gene encodes CDR1 SGHAT and CDR2 FQNNGV. DNA for the CDR3: TGTGCCAGCAGCCAGATATACAGCTCCTACAATGAGCAGTTCTTC. This sequence encodes CASSQIYSSYNEQFF.

This chain uses TRBV2 with TRBJ1-4; TRBD1 aligns across 10 bases. CDR1 SNHLY and CDR2 FYNNEI come from the germline V gene. Losses at the gene ends were 5 bases for V and 5 bases for J; bases not matched to a gene: 2. This CDR3 is built from 14 residues. The CDR3 loop is CASSKGQGNEKLFF. In nucleotides, the CDR3 is TGTGCCAGCAGTAAGGGACAGGGGAATGAAAAACTGTTTTTT.

This clone showed up just once. The rearrangement joins TRBV14 to TRBJ1-1, with a tentative D call TRBD1 (5 bases). V lost 4 bases to trimming and J lost 3 bases, with 12 bases between them. CDR1 SGHDN and CDR2 FVKESK come from the germline V gene. CDR3 length: 14 amino acids. CDR3 sequence (DNA): TGTGCCAGCAGCCGCCGGGGGGGTGACACTGAAGCTTTCTTT. Its protein product is CASSRRGGDTEAFF. Combining the CDR3 with reference TRBV14 and TRBJ1-1 gives the whole variable domain EAGVTQFPSHSVIEKGQTVTLRCDPISGHDNLYWYRRVMGKEIKFLLHFVKESKQDESGMPNNRFLAERTGGTYSTLKVQPAELEDSGVYFCASSRRGGDTEAFFGQGTRLTVV.

The V call is TRBV28, the J call TRBJ1-5; 7 bases agree with TRBD1. The CDR3 consists of 17 residues. V lost 4 bases to trimming and J lost 0 bases; unmatched junction nucleotides: 9. Germline V gene sequence: CDR1 MDHEN, CDR2 SYDVKM. CDR3 residues: CASSSPRDSDSNQPQHF. In DNA, the CDR3 is TGTGCCAGCAGTTCCCCCCGGGACAGTGATAGCAATCAGCCCCAGCATTTT.

The chain recombines TRBV14 with TRBJ2-5; 10 bases are shared with TRBD1. The CDR3 runs to 16 residues. J lost 2 bases, V lost 4 bases, and 7 bases had no gene match. The germline V gene has CDR1 SGHDN and CDR2 FVKESK. DNA for the CDR3: TGTGCCAGCAGCCCGTGGACAGGGGGATTACAAGAGACCCAGTACTTC. Its translation: CASSPWTGGLQETQYF.

The chain is built from TRBV4-1 and TRBJ1-2, with 7 bases aligning to TRBD1. This CDR3 comprises 14 residues. Germline V gene data show CDR1 as MGHRA and CDR2 as YSYEKL. Trimming at V came to 2 bases and at J to 8 bases, leaving 8 bases not matched to a gene. Here the CDR3 DNA reads TGCGCCAGCAGCCAATTGGTCACAGGGGACGGCTACACCTTC. This encodes CASSQLVTGDGYTF.

The chain couples TRBV2 to TRBJ2-1, with TRBD1 as a possible D gene (5 bases). Trimming pared 4 bases from V and 2 bases from J, leaving 15 bases between. Germline CDR1 SNHLY, CDR2 FYNNEI. CDR3 length equals 16 residues. The CDR3 sequence: CASSGRGPSPYNEQFF. DNA of the CDR3: TGTGCCAGCAGTGGAAGGGGCCCCTCGCCCTACAATGAGCAGTTCTTC.

This chain joins TRBV28 and TRBJ2-7; TRBD1 is a possible D gene (6 bases). V was cut by 5 bases and J by 7 bases, with 18 bases left in between. Germline V lookup: CDR1 MDHEN, CDR2 SYDVKM. This CDR3 has 14 residues. The CDR3, as DNA: TGTGCCAGCAGTATCCGAGCAGGGGTGGGGGAGCAGTACTTC. Encoded protein: CASSIRAGVGEQYF.

This clone was recorded a few times. The J gene is TRBJ1-4, the V gene TRBV30; D remains ambiguous. Trimming removed 5 bases at V and 10 bases at J, with 14 bases between. Germline V CDR1 and CDR2: GTSNPN, SVGIG (reference sequence). The CDR3 is made up of 12 amino acids. DNA of the CDR3: TGTGCCTGGGATTATGGGAGAGGAAAACTGTTTTTT. Translation gives CAWDYGRGKLFF.

This clone was seen a handful of times. Here the CDR3 DNA reads TGTGCCAGCACCATACCGGGCTCTGGGGCCAACGTCCTGACTTTC. It specifies CASTIPGSGANVLTF. V is TRBV5-4 and J is TRBJ2-6; D gene unclear. Germline values: CDR1 SGHNT, CDR2 YYREEE (reference sequence). The CDR3 is made up of 15 amino acids. V lost 6 bases, J lost 0 bases, and 10 bases lay in between.

The chain uses TRBV11-2 and TRBJ2-7, with D possibly TRBD1 on 6 matching bases. Between the trimmed V and J ends, which lost 3 bases and 2 bases, there was a span of 8 bases. Germline V gene lookup returns CDR1 SGHAT and CDR2 FQNNGV. The CDR3 spans 13 residues. The CDR3 sequence: CASSFAGAYEQYF. CDR3 nucleotide sequence: TGTGCCAGCAGCTTCGCAGGGGCCTACGAGCAGTACTTC.

The V call is TRBV7-9, the J call TRBJ1-2; tentatively, D is TRBD1 (6 bases). V lost 4 bases to trimming and J lost 3 bases, with 18 bases between them. This CDR3 comprises 16 residues. The germline gives CDR1 SEHNR, CDR2 FQNEAQ (reference sequence). The CDR3 nucleotides read TGTGCCAGCAGCTCCGTTACGGGACACAGCTACTATGGCTACACCTTC. This encodes CASSSVTGHSYYGYTF.

The genes are TRBV4-1 and TRBJ2-1; 7 bases align to TRBD2. After removal of 1 base from V and 3 bases from J, the junction contained 9 bases not matched to a gene. The CDR3 is 17 amino acids. Germline V gene sequence: CDR1 MGHRA, CDR2 YSYEKL. The CDR3 nucleotides read TGCGCCAGCAGCCAAGGATGGGGCGGGAGCGGCTACAATGAGCAGTTCTTC. It encodes CASSQGWGGSGYNEQFF.

The chain uses TRBV18 and TRBJ2-7; weak D call: TRBD2 (6 bases). In germline, CDR1 is KGHSH, CDR2 LQKENI. This CDR3 spans 15 amino acids. V gave up 2 bases and J gave up 4 bases, with 15 bases separating them. The CDR3 spells CASSPAEGPYYEQYF. The CDR3 DNA sequence: TGTGCCAGCTCACCAGCGGAGGGCCCGTATTACGAGCAGTACTTC.

This sequence joins TRBV28 and TRBJ1-1; D might be TRBD1 (6 bases). The CDR3 is made up of 14 amino acids. Germline V gene sequence: CDR1 MDHEN, CDR2 SYDVKM. Trimming cost V 3 bases and J 4 bases, with 12 bases left between them. CDR3 residues: CASSFTGMSTEAFF. The CDR3 DNA follows: TGTGCCAGCAGTTTTACAGGGATGAGCACTGAAGCTTTCTTT.

J is TRBJ2-6 and V is TRBV27; D is possibly TRBD2 (6 bases). Trimming removed 4 bases from V and 3 bases from J, with 7 bases in between. The CDR3 length is 14 residues. Germline CDR1 is MNHEY and CDR2 is SMNVEV (reference sequence). CDR3 amino acids: CASSWGGGANVLTF. The CDR3 DNA is TGTGCCAGCAGTTGGGGAGGTGGGGCCAACGTCCTGACTTTC.